This T cell receptor beta chain was found in a study of cytomegalovirus exposure and HLA in healthy donors. Study-level findings and limits: In an earlier analysis, most TCR beta V segments were productive about 87% or about 30% of the time. TCR beta V- and J-gene trimming was later associated with a missense DCLRE1C variant.

This clone was picked up one time. The antigen remains unidentified. 13 Jbeta primers and 60 Vbeta primers were used for the PCR. The table came from immunoSEQ multiplex PCR; TCRdb's copy has only in-frame clones and leaves some out. Here the sample spans over 200,000 clones, around 80% being singletons. The source material was PBMCs. This TCR was recovered from a woman aged 40 to 50 in good health and CMV-seronegative.

The CDR3 loop is CAWDSSSSYNSPLHF. Written as DNA, the CDR3 is TGTGCCTGGGACAGTTCCAGCTCCTATAATTCACCCCTCCACTTT. The chain recombines TRBV30 with TRBJ1-6; D is possibly TRBD1 (5 bases). V was shortened by 5 bases and J by 0 bases, with 11 bases between the two germline ends. CDR1 GTSNPN and CDR2 SVGIG come from the germline V gene (reference sequence). The length of the CDR3 is 15 residues.